One and the same sample provided the 8 T cell receptor beta chains below, sequenced in a study of blood T cell repertoires in COVID-19. The table came from immunoSEQ multiplex PCR; TCRdb's copy has only in-frame clones and leaves some out. Of 300,000 to 450,000 clones listed, roughly 90% are singletons. Sequenced: PBMCs or T cells enriched from blood (not recorded which). Receptors originate from a woman between 25 and 40 years old who had been exposed to COVID-19.

The rearrangement uses TRBV5-1 and TRBJ1-6; 9 nucleotides agree with TRBD1. There are 16 residues in the CDR3. J lost 5 bases, V lost 2 bases, and 5 bases had no gene match. Germline CDR1 is SGHRS and CDR2 is YFSETQ. This CDR3 reads CASSFVGTGNNSPLHF. The CDR3 bases are TGCGCCAGCAGCTTCGTCGGGACAGGGAATAATTCACCCCTCCACTTT. Based on the CDR3 plus reference TRBV5-1 and TRBJ1-6, the full variable domain is KAGVTQTPRYLIKTRGQQVTLSCSPISGHRSVSWYQQTPGQGLQFLFEYFSETQRNKGNFPGRFSGRQFSNSRSEMNVSTLELGDSALYLCASSFVGTGNNSPLHFGNGTRLTVT.

CDR3 sequence reads: CASSESGGDYGYTF. In DNA, the CDR3 is TGTGCCAGCAGTGAATCAGGGGGCGACTATGGCTACACCTTC. The chain links TRBV6-1 to TRBJ1-2, with 8 bases matching TRBD1. CDR3 length equals 14 residues. Trimming removed 2 bases from V and 3 bases from J; junction bases left unmatched: 2. The V gene's germline CDR1 is MNHNS and CDR2 SASEGT.

This sequence joins TRBV9 and TRBJ2-1, with D maybe TRBD1 (6 bases). The CDR3 is 16 amino acids. Germline V CDR1 and CDR2: SGDLS, YYNGEE. Trimming removed 0 bases at V and 1 base at J, with 11 bases between. This chain's CDR3 is CASSVGSGASYNEQFF. CDR3 sequence (DNA): TGTGCCAGCAGCGTAGGGTCAGGGGCGTCCTACAATGAGCAGTTCTTC.

The CDR3 DNA is TGTGCCACCCAGAGGTTCGGGGAGCTGTTTTTT. As protein: CATQRFGELFF. The chain carries TRBV19 and TRBJ2-2, with unresolved D. CDR1 and CDR2 (germline): LNHDA, SQIVND (reference sequence). V was cut by 10 bases and J by 7 bases, with 10 bases left in between. This CDR3 contains 11 residues.

The chain recombines TRBV7-3 with TRBJ1-5; D may be TRBD1 (5 bases). Trimming removed 9 bases from V and 6 bases from J, with 30 bases in between. The CDR3 consists of 18 residues. Germline CDR1 reads SGHTA; CDR2 reads FQGTGA. CDR3 bases: TGTGCCAGAGGGACTCCCGGGAGAGTCGTCTGTCAGCGTCAGCCCCAGCATTTT. Translating gives CARGTPGRVVCQRQPQHF.

The gene calls are TRBV5-8 and TRBJ2-1, with 12 bases that match TRBD2. Per the germline V gene, CDR1 is SGHTS and CDR2 is YDEGEE. The junction had 21 bases not matched to a gene; V was cut back by 10 bases and J by 1 base. The CDR3 has 20 residues. CDR3 sequence reads: CAHTIGGPGTSGLSYNEQFF. For the CDR3, the DNA is TGTGCCCATACAATAGGGGGACCCGGGACTAGCGGGCTTTCCTACAATGAGCAGTTCTTC.

The genes are TRBV19 and TRBJ1-5, with D hard to call. Looked up from germline, CDR1 is LNHDA and CDR2 is SQIVND (reference sequence). The CDR3 is made up of 16 amino acids. Trimming took 3 bases from V and 3 from J, leaving 15 bases between them. This CDR3 reads CASSIYGERDNQPQHF. In DNA, the CDR3 is TGTGCCAGTAGTATCTATGGGGAGAGAGACAATCAGCCCCAGCATTTT.

The chain combines TRBV23-1 with TRBJ1-5; 8 bases fit TRBD1. TRBV23-1 is treated as an ORF (open reading frame) with a function not yet certain. The junction had 12 bases not matched to a gene; V was cut back by 2 bases and J by 9 bases. The CDR3 consists of 16 residues. CDR3 bases: TGCGCCAGCAGTCAACGGGCCCTAGGGACAGGCTGGCCCCAGCATTTT. This translates into CASSQRALGTGWPQHF.